The clone carrying this TCR beta chain was counted at least ten times. The antigen is not known. As the method for making TCR beta libraries, quantitative 5'-RACE with molecular barcodes was used. TCRdb re-called the 5' RACE reads through MiXCR, storing one row per CDR3 protein. The profile shows about 250,000 distinct CDR3 sequences, over 15% of them singletons. Germline values: CDR1 MNHEY, CDR2 SMNVEV (reference sequence). The CDR3 length is 16 residues. V dropped 5 bases and J dropped 7; count of bases not matched to a gene: 13. This specimen comes from a study of CD8 T cells in ankylosing spondylitis. Study results and limitations: Disease-linked clones bore a CD8+ phenotype, appearing relatively rarely in peripheral blood.

The chain employs TRBV27 and TRBJ2-2, with TRBD1 matching 7 bases. The sequencing input was blood, either unsorted or a sorted T cell fraction (not recorded which). The sequence derives from a male donor with ankylosing spondylitis or in good health (not recorded which). The CDR3 here is CASSRRQGTLLGELFF. The CDR3 region has the DNA TGTGCCAGCAGTCGCCGACAGGGCACTCTGCTCGGGGAGCTGTTTTTT.